This T cell receptor (beta chain) was recorded in a study of blood T cell repertoires in COVID-19. The wider study: The analysed material was cDNA or gDNA that came from T cells, B-cell-depleted T cells, or PBMCs.

This clone was detected once. Germline V lookup: CDR1 MDHEN, CDR2 SYDVKM. The CDR3 spans 17 residues. V dropped 6 bases and J dropped 1; count of bases not matched to a gene: 11. Clones were read by immunoSEQ multiplex PCR, and TCRdb kept only the in-frame ones, dropping some. The sample includes 85,000 to 90,000 clones, around 88% of them seen just once. The chain recombines TRBV28 with TRBJ1-5; 8 bases line up with TRBD1. The sequencing input was peripheral blood. This TCR derives from a human donor in a cohort sampled during active COVID-19. The chain's CDR3 is CASSPLSGGSSNQPQHF. The CDR3 bases are TGTGCCAGCAGCCCTCTTTCAGGGGGCTCGAGCAATCAGCCCCAGCATTTT.